The T cell receptor beta chain under discussion was sequenced for a study of blood T cell repertoires in COVID-19. For the study at large: Samples taken during acute and convalescent COVID-19 were collected in the United States, Italy and Spain. From T cells, B-cell-depleted T cells, or PBMCs came the material, which was cDNA or gDNA.

In the original workflow: Amplification of reference gene primers was used by the study to estimate nucleated cell counts. The protocol was immunoSEQ multiplex PCR, while the TCRdb copy is restricted to in-frame clones and leaves out a portion. V, J and clone size were drawn from that table, and D and trimming were deduced from the DNA. The sample has approximately 100,000 clones, 85% seen once. Sequences were obtained from peripheral blood. The sequence was collected from a woman aged 70 to 79 with active or convalescent COVID-19.

As DNA, the CDR3 is TGTGCCGCCTCCGGGACTCGGTACTACGAGCAGTACTTC. Protein product: CAASGTRYYEQYF. The genes are TRBV9 and TRBJ2-7; TRBD2 might be the D (6 bases). Trimming removed 10 bases from V and 3 bases from J, with 17 bases in between. Germline V gives CDR1 SGDLS, CDR2 YYNGEE. This CDR3 is built from 13 residues.